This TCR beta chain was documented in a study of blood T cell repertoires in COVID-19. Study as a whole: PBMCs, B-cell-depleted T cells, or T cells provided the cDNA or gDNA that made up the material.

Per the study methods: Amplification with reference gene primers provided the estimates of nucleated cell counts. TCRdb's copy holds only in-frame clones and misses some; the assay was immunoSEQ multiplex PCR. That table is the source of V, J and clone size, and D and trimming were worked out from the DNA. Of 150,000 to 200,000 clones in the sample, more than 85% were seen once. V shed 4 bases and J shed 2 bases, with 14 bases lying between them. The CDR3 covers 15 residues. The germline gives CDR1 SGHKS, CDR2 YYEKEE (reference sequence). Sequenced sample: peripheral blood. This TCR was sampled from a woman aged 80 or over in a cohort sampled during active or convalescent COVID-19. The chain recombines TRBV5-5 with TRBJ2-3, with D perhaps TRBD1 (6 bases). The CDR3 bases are TGTGCCAGCAGCCAAGGACAGCTCCCCACAGATACGCAGTATTTT. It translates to CASSQGQLPTDTQYF.